This note documents a single T cell receptor beta chain sequence. V was shortened by 8 bases and J by 8 bases, with 12 bases between the two germline ends. The germline CDR1 and CDR2 sequences are MDHEN and SYDVKM. This CDR3 spans 11 amino acids. Clones were read by immunoSEQ multiplex PCR, and TCRdb kept only the in-frame ones, dropping some. The sample holds about 280,000 clones, roughly 90% seen once. The sample comes from a study of blood T cell repertoires in COVID-19. The rearrangement links TRBV28 to TRBJ1-2; D gene uncertain. The source is a man in his forties who had been exposed to COVID-19. Sequencing was performed on PBMCs or T cells enriched from blood (not recorded which). CDR3 amino acids: CASGPLAGYTF. The CDR3 region has the DNA TGTGCCAGCGGTCCGTTGGCCGGCTACACCTTC.